This TCR delta chain was captured by sequencing in a study of Vδ1+ human thymocytes. Overall study results and limits: Bulk data may be misread because of unexpected Vdelta2 sequences. Thymic TRG and TRD repertoires appeared highly polyclonal, with Gaussian CDR3 length distributions. Despite high sort purity, about 20% of thymic T cell receptor delta sequences were Vdelta2.

This clone was counted a few times. Its specificity is unknown. Germline V gives CDR1 TSWWSYY, CDR2 QGS. This CDR3 has 21 residues. V lost 1 base and J lost 1; bases outside the gene matches: 17. The template was reverse-transcribed extracted RNA. CDR3 amplicons came from multiplex PCR with pooled V-gene forward and constant-region reverse primers. TCRdb made new clone calls on the multiplex PCR reads using CATT. The table shows over 45,000 delta-chain clones, with about 15% occurring only once. The sorted cells were CD3+ Vdelta1+ Vdelta2- thymocytes from alphabeta-depleted thymus. The sequenced sample was Vdelta1+ gamma-delta thymocytes from the thymus. This sample's subset: FACS-sorted CD3+ TCRalphabeta- TCRVdelta1+ TCRVdelta2- thymocytes. The rearrangement joins TRDV1 to TRDJ1, with 11 bases identical to TRDD3. The receptor was derived from a boy younger than two who had congenital heart surgery. The CDR3 region is CALGEQPYSYWGIGVTDKLIF. The CDR3, as DNA: TGTGCTCTTGGGGAACAACCCTACTCTTACTGGGGGATAGGGGTCACCGATAAACTCATCTTT.